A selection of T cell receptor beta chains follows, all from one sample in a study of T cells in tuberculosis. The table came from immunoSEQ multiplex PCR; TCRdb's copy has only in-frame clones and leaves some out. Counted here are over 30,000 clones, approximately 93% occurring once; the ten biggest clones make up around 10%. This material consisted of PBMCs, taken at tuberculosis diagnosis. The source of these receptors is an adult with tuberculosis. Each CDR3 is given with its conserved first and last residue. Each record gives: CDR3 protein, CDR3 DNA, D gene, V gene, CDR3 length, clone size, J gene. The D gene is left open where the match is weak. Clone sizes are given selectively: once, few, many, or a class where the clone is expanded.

CASSSARDREDTEAFF TGTGCCAGTAGTTCGGCGAGGGACAGGGAGGACACTGAAGCTTTCTTT TRBD1 TRBV19 16 . TRBJ1-1
CASSLGGASGSGTDTQYF TGTGCCAGCAGCTTAGGAGGGGCTAGCGGGAGTGGAACAGATACGCAGTATTTT TRBD2 TRBV11-3 18 . TRBJ2-3
CASGSDLGAGTPYEQYF TGTGCTAGTGGTTCGGATCTCGGGGCCGGGACACCCTACGAGCAGTACTTC . TRBV12-5 17 . TRBJ2-7
CASSPGTGLYEQFF TGTGCCAGCAGTCCAGGGACAGGGCTGTATGAGCAGTTCTTC TRBD1 TRBV9 14 . TRBJ2-1
CASSIETDKSTDTQYF TGTGCCAGTAGTATTGAGACGGACAAAAGCACAGATACGCAGTATTTT . TRBV19 16 once TRBJ2-3
CASSLAYTGELFF TGTGCCAGCAGCTTAGCCTACACCGGGGAGCTGTTTTTT . TRBV7-6 13 . TRBJ2-2
CASGLVLGREYSEQYF TGTGCTAGTGGTTTGGTACTTGGGCGGGAGTATTCCGAGCAGTACTTC TRBD2 TRBV12-5 16 . TRBJ2-7
CASSLREGLFF TGTGCCAGCAGTTTACGGGAGGGACTGTTTTTT . TRBV2 11 . TRBJ1-4
CAWSIKGAYGYTF TGTGCCTGGAGTATCAAGGGAGCCTATGGCTACACCTTC . TRBV30 13 . TRBJ1-2
CASSPNRVREKLFF TGTGCCAGCAGCCCGAACAGGGTTCGTGAAAAACTGTTTTTT . TRBV11-2 14 . TRBJ1-4
CAAGTGDSPLSGNTIYF TGTGCCGCTGGGACAGGGGATTCTCCTCTCTCTGGAAACACCATATATTTT TRBD1 TRBV30 17 . TRBJ1-3
CASSRRGLGEKLFF TGTGCCAGCAGTCGGAGGGGACTCGGTGAAAAACTGTTTTTT . TRBV6-6 14 . TRBJ1-4
CATRSGARRSNQPQHF TGTGCCACAAGAAGTGGGGCGCGTAGAAGCAATCAGCCCCAGCATTTT . TRBV21-1 16 . TRBJ1-5
CASSLVQGQPQHF TGTGCCAGCAGCTTAGTACAGGGGCAGCCCCAGCATTTT TRBD1 TRBV7-8 13 . TRBJ1-5
CATSRDVSNSPLHF TGTGCCACCAGCAGAGATGTCAGTAATTCACCCCTCCACTTT . TRBV15 14 once TRBJ1-6
CASSYLRTGGSYGYTF TGTGCCAGCAGTTACCTCCGGACAGGGGGAAGCTATGGCTACACCTTC TRBD1 TRBV6-5 16 . TRBJ1-2
CASSYRLAGHTDTQYF TGTGCCAGCAGTTACCGACTAGCGGGACACACAGATACGCAGTATTTT TRBD2 TRBV6-5 16 . TRBJ2-3
CASSYGEAAFF TGTGCCAGCAGTTACGGGGAGGCGGCTTTCTTT . TRBV6-5 11 . TRBJ1-1
CASSWDSTNTGELFF TGCGCCAGCAGCTGGGACTCGACGAACACCGGGGAGCTGTTTTTT . TRBV5-1 15 . TRBJ2-2
CASSLSESGRSEQYF TGTGCCAGCAGCTTATCGGAAAGCGGGAGATCCGAGCAGTACTTC TRBD2 TRBV7-9 15 . TRBJ2-7
CASSISGGLGYTF TGTGCCAGTAGTATATCAGGGGGCCTTGGCTACACCTTC TRBD1 TRBV19 13 . TRBJ1-2
CASSLEDRSTDTQYF TGTGCCAGCAGCTTAGAGGACAGGAGCACAGATACGCAGTATTTT TRBD1 TRBV7-8 15 . TRBJ2-3
CASSLTGAYEQYF TGCGCCAGCAGCTTAACAGGGGCCTACGAGCAGTACTTC TRBD1 TRBV5-1 13 . TRBJ2-7
CASSDRVGTEAFF TGTGCCAGCAGTGACAGGGTGGGAACTGAAGCTTTCTTT TRBD1 TRBV27 13 once TRBJ1-1
CASSLGLATNTEAFF TGCGCCAGCAGCTTGGGTCTAGCTACGAACACTGAAGCTTTCTTT . TRBV5-1 15 . TRBJ1-1
CASSLMPSTMNTEAFF TGCGCCAGCAGCTTGATGCCGAGTACTATGAACACTGAAGCTTTCTTT . TRBV5-1 16 . TRBJ1-1
CASSPSGYSYEQYF TGTGCCAGCAGTCCTAGCGGTTACTCCTACGAGCAGTACTTC TRBD2 TRBV2 14 . TRBJ2-7
CASSEPFRENTEAFF TGTGCCAGCAGTGAACCCTTTCGAGAAAACACTGAAGCTTTCTTT . TRBV6-1 15 . TRBJ1-1
CASSVGLAGATDTQYF TGTGCCAGCAGCGTAGGGCTAGCGGGAGCCACAGATACGCAGTATTTT TRBD2 TRBV9 16 once TRBJ2-3
CASRPGQDSYEQYF TGTGCCAGCAGACCTGGACAGGACTCCTACGAGCAGTACTTC TRBD1 TRBV28 14 once TRBJ2-7
CASDFQEGRTEAFF TGTGCCAGCGATTTCCAGGAGGGGAGGACTGAAGCTTTCTTT . TRBV6-1 14 . TRBJ1-1
CASSLGQVGEPQHF TGCGCCAGCAGCTTGGGTCAAGTTGGAGAGCCCCAGCATTTT . TRBV5-1 14 . TRBJ1-5
CASSLPGYGYTF TGTGCCAGCAGCCTCCCGGGGTATGGCTACACCTTC . TRBV28 12 . TRBJ1-2
CATQQGAGTDTQYF TGTGCCACCCAACAGGGGGCAGGGACAGATACGCAGTATTTT TRBD1 TRBV10-3 14 . TRBJ2-3
CASEIQGEWNEQFF TGTGCTAGTGAGATACAGGGGGAATGGAATGAGCAGTTCTTC TRBD1 TRBV12-5 14 . TRBJ2-1
CASSVGQTSEQYF TGTGCCAGCAGCGTAGGACAGACCTCCGAGCAGTACTTC . TRBV9 13 . TRBJ2-7
CASSHLQGNEQYF TGCGCCAGCAGCCATCTACAGGGGAACGAGCAGTACTTC TRBD1 TRBV4-1 13 . TRBJ2-7
CASSLEQSNTEAFF TGTGCCAGCAGTTTAGAACAGTCTAACACTGAAGCTTTCTTT . TRBV28 14 . TRBJ1-1
CASSAPGLQSETQYF TGTGCCAGCAGCGCGCCGGGACTGCAGTCGGAGACCCAGTACTTC . TRBV5-4 15 . TRBJ2-5
CASSNAGLKYQPQHF TGTGCCAGCAGTAACGCCGGACTCAAATATCAGCCCCAGCATTTT . TRBV6-1 15 . TRBJ1-5
CASSLQPGVFQGELFF TGTGCCAGCAGTTTGCAGCCTGGAGTATTCCAGGGGGAGCTGTTTTTT . TRBV27 16 . TRBJ2-2
CASSPLAGANTGELFF TGTGCCAGCTCACCACTAGCGGGAGCGAACACCGGGGAGCTGTTTTTT TRBD2 TRBV18 16 . TRBJ2-2
CASSLGGGGTGELFF TGTGCCAGCAGCCTCGGGGGGGGAGGCACCGGGGAGCTGTTTTTT TRBD2 TRBV13 15 once TRBJ2-2
CASSLRASGGGIQETQYF TGTGCCAGCAGCTTAAGGGCTAGCGGGGGTGGGATACAAGAGACCCAGTACTTC TRBD2 TRBV7-3 18 . TRBJ2-5
CASRDSGGVVNEQFF TGTGCCAGCAGAGATAGCGGGGGGGTGGTAAATGAGCAGTTCTTC TRBD2 TRBV7-8 15 . TRBJ2-1
CASSHTASGRADEQYF TGCGCCAGCAGCCACACCGCCAGCGGGAGGGCCGACGAGCAGTACTTC TRBD2 TRBV4-1 16 . TRBJ2-7
CASGGGTEAFF TGTGCCAGTGGGGGGGGCACTGAAGCTTTCTTT . TRBV19 11 . TRBJ1-1
CASSLLGLNEKLFF TGCGCCAGCAGCCTCCTAGGACTTAATGAAAAACTGTTTTTT . TRBV4-1 14 few TRBJ1-4
CASSGPTSGVHNEQFF TGTGCCAGCAGTGGACCGACTAGCGGGGTACACAATGAGCAGTTCTTC TRBD2 TRBV6-1 16 . TRBJ2-1
CAWSVSGSIRQYF TGTGCCTGGAGTGTCTCGGGAAGTATTCGGCAGTACTTC . TRBV30 13 . TRBJ2-7
CASSFRGMTDTQYF TGTGCCAGCAGCTTCAGGGGTATGACAGATACGCAGTATTTT . TRBV6-5 14 . TRBJ2-3